This is a list of T cell receptor beta chains from one sample in a study of blood T cell repertoires in COVID-19. Here immunoSEQ multiplex PCR was the method, and the copy in TCRdb shows in-frame clones only, minus some. Of hundreds of thousands of clones in the sample, around 90% were seen once. The sequenced sample consisted of PBMCs or T cells enriched from blood (not recorded which). All receptors come from a woman in her 40s with acute COVID-19. Both conserved end residues are part of each CDR3. A D gene is named only where the DNA matches it firmly. The size entry is marked missing in some rows and otherwise reads once, few, many or a size class.

J	V	D	size	CDR3	DNA
TRBJ2-6	TRBV11-2	TRBD1	NA	CASRTLPRQGIAGANVLTF	TGTGCCAGCAGAACATTACCGAGACAGGGGATAGCTGGGGCCAACGTCCTGACTTTC
TRBJ2-3	TRBV3-1/TRBV3-2	TRBD2	NA	CASSQGYGGGRTDTQYF	TGTGCCAGCAGCCAAGGATACGGGGGGGGCCGAACAGATACGCAGTATTTT
TRBJ1-2	TRBV5-6	TRBD1	NA	CASSLGAGTGYGYTF	TGTGCCAGCAGCTTGGGGGCCGGGACAGGGTACGGCTACACCTTC
TRBJ2-7	TRBV29-1	NA	NA	CSVEGPGDTYEQYF	TGCAGCGTTGAAGGCCCAGGCGATACCTACGAGCAGTACTTC
TRBJ1-5	TRBV2	NA	NA	CASSSQASRGGNQPQHF	TGTGCCAGCAGTTCCCAGGCCTCCAGGGGCGGCAATCAGCCCCAGCATTTT
TRBJ1-5	TRBV30	TRBD1	NA	CAWSPGQGGQPQHF	TGTGCCTGGAGCCCGGGACAGGGAGGTCAGCCCCAGCATTTT
TRBJ1-2	TRBV11-2	NA	NA	CASSQTGTANYGYTF	TGTGCCAGCAGCCAGACAGGTACAGCCAACTATGGCTACACCTTC
TRBJ2-3	TRBV3-1/TRBV3-2	NA	NA	CASSQDRVNTQYF	TGTGCCAGCAGCCAAGATCGAGTTAATACGCAGTATTTT
TRBJ2-7	TRBV7-9	NA	NA	CASSLGGHFSYEQYF	TGTGCCAGCAGCTTAGGTGGACACTTCTCCTACGAGCAGTACTTC
TRBJ2-7	TRBV27	NA	few	CASSLARGYPGEQYF	TGTGCCAGCAGCCTGGCCCGGGGTTACCCGGGGGAGCAGTACTTC
TRBJ2-3	TRBV6-5	NA	NA	CASSQSRGFGGTQYF	TGTGCCAGCAGTCAAAGCCGGGGTTTTGGTGGTACGCAGTATTTT
TRBJ1-1	TRBV27	NA	NA	CASSFRVDTEAFF	TGTGCCAGCAGTTTCAGGGTAGACACTGAAGCTTTCTTT
TRBJ1-3	TRBV9	NA	NA	CASSPAGNTGGNTIYF	TGTGCCAGCAGCCCAGCCGGGAACACGGGAGGAAACACCATATATTTT
TRBJ1-5	TRBV27	NA	NA	CASKTEYSNQPQHF	TGTGCCAGCAAAACAGAGTATAGCAATCAGCCCCAGCATTTT
TRBJ1-5	TRBV15	NA	NA	CATSGGRSNQPQHF	TGTGCCACCAGCGGGGGCCGAAGCAATCAGCCCCAGCATTTT
TRBJ1-2	TRBV25-1	TRBD1	NA	CASRGTGTGDYGYTF	TGTGCCAGCAGGGGAACCGGGACAGGGGACTATGGCTACACCTTC
TRBJ1-2	TRBV6-5	TRBD1	NA	CASMPDRANYGYTF	TGTGCCAGCATGCCCGACAGGGCTAACTATGGCTACACCTTC
TRBJ1-5	TRBV27	NA	NA	CASSPVWGGDQPQHF	TGTGCCAGCAGCCCGGTATGGGGGGGCGATCAGCCCCAGCATTTT
TRBJ2-7	TRBV27	TRBD1	NA	CASSLFGTASYEQYF	TGTGCCAGCAGTTTATTCGGGACAGCCTCCTACGAGCAGTACTTC
TRBJ1-2	TRBV3-1/TRBV3-2	TRBD1	NA	CASSRGQEPNYGYTF	TGTGCCAGCAGCCGCGGACAGGAGCCTAACTATGGCTACACCTTC
TRBJ2-6	TRBV5-4	TRBD1	few	CASSNFTGAGANVLTF	TGTGCCAGCAGCAACTTCACAGGGGCTGGGGCCAACGTCCTGACTTTC
TRBJ1-4	TRBV30	NA	NA	CAWVFGRGSGEKLFF	TGTGCCTGGGTCTTCGGGAGGGGATCGGGTGAAAAACTGTTTTTT